Presented here are 13 T cell receptor beta chains from one specimen sequenced in a study of CD8 T cells in ankylosing spondylitis. TCRdb ran MiXCR on the 5' RACE reads and lists one entry per CDR3 protein. The repertoire holds around 320,000 distinct CDR3 sequences, with roughly 20% as singletons. Input material: blood, either unsorted or a sorted T cell fraction (not recorded which). The source of these receptors is a female donor with ankylosing spondylitis or in good health (not recorded which).

The table lists this clonotype with a few counts. The chain couples TRBV20-1 to TRBJ2-7; possibly TRBD2 for D (5 bases). Between the trimmed V and J ends, which lost 6 bases and 6 bases, there was a span of 18 bases. Germline loops: CDR1 DFQATT, CDR2 SNEGSKA (reference sequence). The CDR3 has 13 amino acids. The CDR3 DNA reads TGCAGTGCCGGGAACTACTTCTGGGGCGAGCAGTACTTC. Translated: CSAGNYFWGEQYF.

This clonotype occurred a few times. The V call is TRBV6-2 or TRBV6-3, the J call TRBJ1-5, with a weak D call TRBD1 (5 bases). This CDR3 contains 14 residues. CDR1 is MNHEY and CDR2 is SVGEGT in the germline V gene. Trimming took off 2 bases at V and 1 base at J, with 6 bases between the two ends. The CDR3 DNA is TGTGCCAGCAGTTACGACAGCAGCAATCAGCCCCAGCATTTT. As protein: CASSYDSSNQPQHF.

V and J are TRBV6-1 and TRBJ2-5; 9 bases match TRBD1. Germline V lookup: CDR1 MNHNS, CDR2 SASEGT. V was pared by 6 bases and J by 0 bases, with 5 bases of the junction left unmatched. The CDR3 extends over 15 amino acids. The CDR3 DNA sequence: TGTGCCAGCAGGACTGGACAGGGGTACCAAGAGACCCAGTACTTC. This gives the protein CASRTGQGYQETQYF.

CDR3 region: CSVEDRGVFSGYTF. The CDR3, as DNA: TGCAGCGTTGAAGACAGGGGCGTCTTCAGTGGCTACACCTTC. J is TRBJ1-2 and V is TRBV29-1, with D maybe TRBD1 (6 bases). Trimming took 0 bases from V and 7 from J, leaving 15 bases between them. This CDR3 comprises 14 residues. The germline gives CDR1 SQVTM, CDR2 ANQGSEA. The variable domain in full, completed from reference TRBV29-1 and TRBJ1-2, reads SAVISQKPSRDICQRGTSLTIQCQVDSQVTMMFWYRQQPGQSLTLIATANQGSEATYESGFVIDKFPISRPNLTFSTLTVSNMSPEDSSIYLCSVEDRGVFSGYTFGSGTRLTVV.

This rearrangement joins TRBV13 to TRBJ2-3; tentatively, D is TRBD2 (6 bases). Germline CDR1 is PRHDT and CDR2 is FYEKMQ (reference sequence). The CDR3 is made up of 14 amino acids. Trimming left V 4 bases short and J 4 bases short, with 12 bases between. CDR3 in amino acids: CASSSPGDPDTQYF. The CDR3 DNA reads as TGTGCCAGCAGCTCCCCGGGAGACCCAGATACGCAGTATTTT.

The rearrangement uses TRBV5-1 and TRBJ2-3; 7 nucleotides align to TRBD1. In germline, CDR1 is SGHRS, CDR2 YFSETQ. The CDR3 runs to 16 residues. After removal of 0 bases from V and 1 base from J, the junction contained 5 bases not matched to a gene. For the CDR3, the DNA is TGCGCCAGCAGCTTGGAGGGGACAGCTGGCACAGATACGCAGTATTTT. Translating gives CASSLEGTAGTDTQYF.

The J gene is TRBJ2-4, the V gene TRBV5-1, with D perhaps matching TRBD1 (5 bases). CDR3 length equals 15 residues. The ends were cut back, 3 bases at V and 1 base at J, with 11 bases in the middle. The germline V gene encodes CDR1 SGHRS and CDR2 YFSETQ. The CDR3 DNA reads TGCGCCAGCAGCTCCCAGGGAACGGCCAAAAACATTCAGTACTTC. It yields the protein CASSSQGTAKNIQYF. Full variable domain (remainder filled in from reference TRBV5-1 and TRBJ2-4): KAGVTQTPRYLIKTRGQQVTLSCSPISGHRSVSWYQQTPGQGLQFLFEYFSETQRNKGNFPGRFSGRQFSNSRSEMNVSTLELGDSALYLCASSSQGTAKNIQYFGAGTRLSVL.

The rearrangement joins TRBV20-1 to TRBJ2-7, with 11 bases aligning to TRBD2. Germline assignment: CDR1 DFQATT and CDR2 SNEGSKA (reference sequence). The CDR3 runs 15 residues. Trimming took 2 bases from V and 6 from J; bases not matched to a gene: 9. In DNA, the CDR3 is TGCAGTGCTAGACCACCTCTAGCGGGAGGATCCGAGCAGTACTTC. It yields the protein CSARPPLAGGSEQYF.

The chain carries TRBV5-1 and TRBJ2-3, with a possible D match to TRBD1 (6 bases). The CDR3 is 16 residues long. Trimming removed 3 bases at V and 3 bases at J, with 17 bases between. In germline, CDR1 is SGHRS, CDR2 YFSETQ. The CDR3 nucleotides are TGCGCCAGCAGCTCCAAGGCGGACAGAGGTACAGATACGCAGTATTTT. Translating it yields CASSSKADRGTDTQYF.

The rearrangement joins TRBV20-1 to TRBJ1-2; D remains unclear. From germline, CDR1 is DFQATT and CDR2 SNEGSKA (reference sequence). V was shortened by 2 bases and J by 4 bases, with 11 bases between the two germline ends. The CDR3 is 13 amino acids. The CDR3 reads CSARLGRAYGYTF. For the CDR3, the DNA is TGCAGTGCTAGACTAGGGCGGGCCTATGGCTACACCTTC.

This chain connects TRBV18 to TRBJ1-5; D remains ambiguous. In germline, CDR1 is KGHSH, CDR2 LQKENI. CDR3 length: 13 amino acids. The V end lost 3 bases, the J end lost 5 bases, and 8 bases lay between the germline ends. CDR3 sequence (DNA): TGTGCCAGCTCACCCCAGGAGGATCAGCCCCAGCATTTT. Protein: CASSPQEDQPQHF.

This clonotype was seen ten or more times. This rearrangement joins TRBV28 to TRBJ2-1; 9 bases fit TRBD2. The germline V gene has CDR1 MDHEN and CDR2 SYDVKM. The CDR3 loop spans 13 amino acids. With 3 bases clipped from V and 10 bases from J, the junction kept 4 bases outside the gene matches. CDR3 sequence (DNA): TGTGCCAGCAGTTTTCTAGCGGGATACGAGCAGTTCTTC. Protein product: CASSFLAGYEQFF.

This clonotype was counted once. The genes are TRBV25-1 and TRBJ2-7; tentative D call: TRBD1 (6 bases). The CDR3 extends over 15 amino acids. From germline, CDR1 is MGHDK and CDR2 SYGVNS. V was cut by 1 base and J by 6 bases, with 16 bases left in between. The CDR3 is CASSESLQGDGEQYF. The CDR3 nucleotides are TGTGCCAGCAGTGAATCTTTACAGGGAGATGGCGAGCAGTACTTC.